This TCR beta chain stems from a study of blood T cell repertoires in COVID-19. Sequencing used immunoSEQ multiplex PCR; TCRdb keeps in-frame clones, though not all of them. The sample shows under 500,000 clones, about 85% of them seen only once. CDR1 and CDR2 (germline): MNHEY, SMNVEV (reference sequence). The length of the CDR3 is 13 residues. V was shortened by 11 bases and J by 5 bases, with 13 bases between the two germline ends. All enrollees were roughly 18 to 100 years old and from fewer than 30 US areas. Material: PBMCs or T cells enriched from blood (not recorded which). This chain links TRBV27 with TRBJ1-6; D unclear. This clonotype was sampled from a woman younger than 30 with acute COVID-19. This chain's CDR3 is CASRMVDNSPLHF. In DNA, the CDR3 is TGTGCCTCCAGGATGGTTGATAATTCACCCCTCCACTTT.